These 27 T cell receptor beta chains were sequenced from one sample in a study of shared clonotypes between healthy human individuals. Method: immunoSEQ multiplex PCR; TCRdb's copy keeps in-frame clones and lacks some. The sample has 400,000 to 600,000 clones, 75% to 80% seen once. Sequencing used PBMCs. The receptor set was obtained from a woman in her thirties or forties in good health. Some clones in this sample may be carry-over from other donors' samples.

This clone was detected a few times. The chain's CDR3 is CASSSFVADYSYEQYF. CDR3 nucleotides: TGTGCCAGCAGTTCCTTTGTGGCAGATTACTCCTACGAGCAGTACTTC. The J gene is TRBJ2-7, the V gene TRBV27; D is ambiguous. This CDR3 spans 16 amino acids. Germline V CDR1 and CDR2: MNHEY, SMNVEV (reference sequence). V lost 4 bases and J 0 bases, leaving 16 bases between the germline ends.

This rearrangement joins TRBV6-6 to TRBJ2-7, with D possibly being TRBD2 (6 bases). This CDR3 region has 13 residues. Between the trimmed V and J ends, which lost 6 bases and 2 bases, there was a span of 11 bases. The germline gives CDR1 MNHNY, CDR2 SVGAGI (reference sequence). CDR3 sequence: CASRGGDTYEQYF. In nucleotides, the CDR3 is TGTGCCAGCAGAGGCGGGGATACCTACGAGCAGTACTTC.

The chain carries TRBV10-3 and TRBJ2-7; 7 nucleotides match TRBD2. CDR3 length: 16 residues. V gave up 0 bases and J gave up 4 bases; unmatched junction bases: 9. Germline V gene data show CDR1 as ENHRY and CDR2 as SYGVKD. In nucleotides, the CDR3 is TGTGCCATCAGTGAGTCGTCACGGGGGAGGGTATACGAGCAGTACTTC. Protein: CAISESSRGRVYEQYF.

CDR3 sequence reads: CASSLMAGVNNEQFF. The CDR3 nucleotides read TGTGCCAGCAGCTTAATGGCGGGGGTAAACAATGAGCAGTTCTTC. V and J are TRBV7-3 and TRBJ2-1, with 7 bases fitting TRBD2. This CDR3 spans 15 amino acids. J gave up 5 bases and V 1 base, and 5 bases lay outside the gene matches. Per germline, CDR1 SGHTA and CDR2 FQGTGA.

This clone appeared once. V gene TRBV28 combines with J gene TRBJ1-5; D call uncertain. Germline V gene sequence: CDR1 MDHEN, CDR2 SYDVKM. The V and J ends lost 3 bases and 2 bases respectively, with 14 bases between them. The CDR3 runs to 16 residues. This CDR3 reads CASSLRLGSGNQPQHF. CDR3 in DNA: TGTGCCAGCAGTTTGCGGCTAGGAAGTGGCAATCAGCCCCAGCATTTT.

The chain combines TRBV18 with TRBJ2-5, with no clear D. Germline V gene sequence: CDR1 KGHSH, CDR2 LQKENI. The CDR3 loop spans 14 amino acids. V gave up 1 base and J gave up 2 bases, with 8 bases separating them. CDR3 residues: CASSPRATQETQYF. The CDR3 DNA sequence: TGTGCCAGCTCACCACGCGCTACACAAGAGACCCAGTACTTC.

This clone has just one count. This rearrangement joins TRBV7-2 to TRBJ2-5; a possible D gene is TRBD2 (5 bases). Germline CDR1 is SGHTA and CDR2 is FQGNSA. The CDR3 runs to 13 residues. Trimming left V 4 bases short and J 10 bases short, with 16 bases between. The DNA for the CDR3 is TGTGCCAGCAGCTGGGTGGATAGACTAAGCCAGTACTTC. This encodes CASSWVDRLSQYF. The variable domain in full, with the rest retrieved from reference TRBV7-2 and TRBJ2-5, is GAGVSQSPSNKVTEKGKDVELRCDPISGHTALYWYRQSLGQGLEFLIYFQGNSAPDKSGLPSDRFSAERTGGSVSTLTIQRTQQEDSAVYLCASSWVDRLSQYFGPGTRLLVL.

This clone occurred once. Different DNA sequences within this sample yield the same CDR3. The genes are TRBV7-9 and TRBJ1-2, with D possibly being TRBD1 (5 bases). The CDR3 consists of 12 residues. The V gene lost 5 bases and the J gene lost 4 bases, with 8 bases spanning the gap. CDR1 is SEHNR and CDR2 is FQNEAQ in the germline V gene (reference sequence). The CDR3 region has the DNA TGTGCCAGCAGCCTAGACAGCTATGGCTACACCTTC. The encoded protein is CASSLDSYGYTF. The full variable domain, completed using reference TRBV7-9 and TRBJ1-2, is DTGVSQNPRHKITKRGQNVTFRCDPISEHNRLYWYRQTLGQGPEFLTYFQNEAQLEKSRLLSDRFSAERPKGSFSTLEIQRTEQGDSAMYLCASSLDSYGYTFGSGTRLTVV.

V gene TRBV6-6 combines with J gene TRBJ1-2, with D unresolved. Germline V gene lookup returns CDR1 MNHNY and CDR2 SVGAGI (reference sequence). The CDR3 loop spans 13 amino acids. The V and J ends lost 6 bases and 8 bases respectively, with 16 bases between them. The CDR3 protein is CASSPTPIQGYTF. CDR3 coding DNA: TGTGCCAGCAGCCCCACCCCCATTCAGGGCTACACCTTC.

V usage is TRBV27 and J usage is TRBJ2-1; TRBD2 agrees at 15 bases. From germline, CDR1 is MNHEY and CDR2 SMNVEV (reference sequence). The CDR3 consists of 16 residues. V shed 5 bases and J 7 bases; nucleotides not matched to a gene: 6. In DNA form, the CDR3 reads TGTGCCAGCAGTCCCGGGACTAGCGGGAGGAGGAATGAGCAGTTCTTC. Protein: CASSPGTSGRRNEQFF.

Note on this clone: The sample carries other DNA sequences with the same CDR3. V is TRBV30 and J is TRBJ1-1; D gene uncertain. Between the trimmed V and J ends, which lost 3 bases and 1 base, there was a span of 6 bases. CDR3 size: 12 residues. CDR1 is GTSNPN, CDR2 SVGIG, per germline (reference sequence). The CDR3 DNA is TGTGCCTGGAGCCGGCAGAACACTGAAGCTTTCTTT. This codes for CAWSRQNTEAFF.

J is TRBJ2-5 and V is TRBV11-1, with 7 bases matching TRBD2. The V gene end was trimmed by 5 bases and the J gene end by 7 bases; junction bases not matched to a gene: 7. There are 13 residues in the CDR3. The germline gives CDR1 SGHAT, CDR2 FQDESV (reference sequence). The CDR3 loop reads CASSPTREGTQYF. The CDR3 DNA is TGTGCCAGCAGCCCGACCAGGGAGGGGACCCAGTACTTC.

This chain links TRBV4-3 with TRBJ2-6, with unresolved D. CDR3 length: 16 residues. V gave up 2 bases and J gave up 0 bases, with 8 bases separating them. Germline CDR1 and CDR2: LGHNA and YSLEER. CDR3 DNA: TGCGCCAGCAGCCAAAGCTGGCACTCTGGGGCCAACGTCCTGACTTTC. It codes for CASSQSWHSGANVLTF.

This clone occurred once. This rearrangement joins TRBV7-9 to TRBJ2-7; D is uncertain. Trimming took off 8 bases at V and 4 bases at J, with 9 bases between the two ends. CDR1 and CDR2 (germline): SEHNR, FQNEAQ (reference sequence). This CDR3 comprises 11 residues. The CDR3 coding sequence is TGTGCCAGCGCCAACCGGTACGAGCAGTACTTC. Protein product: CASANRYEQYF. Supplemented by reference TRBV7-9 and TRBJ2-7, the full variable domain reads DTGVSQNPRHKITKRGQNVTFRCDPISEHNRLYWYRQTLGQGPEFLTYFQNEAQLEKSRLLSDRFSAERPKGSFSTLEIQRTEQGDSAMYLCASANRYEQYFGPGTRLTVT.

The chain combines TRBV28 with TRBJ2-5; D gene ambiguous. CDR1 MDHEN and CDR2 SYDVKM come from the germline V gene. V lost 6 bases, J lost 3 bases, and 14 bases lay in between. The CDR3 is 14 amino acids. The CDR3 here is CASSLGQKEETQYF. CDR3 bases: TGTGCCAGCAGCCTGGGTCAAAAAGAAGAGACCCAGTACTTC.

The count of this clone is one. The CDR3 region has the DNA TGTGCCAGCAGTAAAATGCGGGGTGATCAAGAGACCCAGTACTTC. Protein sequence: CASSKMRGDQETQYF. The chain joins TRBV2 to TRBJ2-5; D perhaps matches TRBD2 (6 bases). With 5 bases removed from V and 2 bases from J, the gap between germline ends came to 15 bases. The CDR3 spans 15 residues. CDR1 SNHLY and CDR2 FYNNEI come from the germline V gene.

Comments on this clone: Other nucleotide sequences in the sample specify the same CDR3. The chain has TRBV5-1 and TRBJ1-1; weak D call: TRBD1 (6 bases). The V gene's germline CDR1 is SGHRS and CDR2 YFSETQ. Trimming left V 1 base short and J 2 bases short, with 9 bases between. The CDR3 contains 14 residues. The CDR3 sequence is CASSLTGLNTEAFF. Written as DNA, the CDR3 is TGCGCCAGCAGCTTGACAGGGTTAAACACTGAAGCTTTCTTT.

The chain joins TRBV25-1 to TRBJ2-7; 7 bases agree with TRBD2. The CDR3 contains 13 residues. The V gene's germline CDR1 is MGHDK and CDR2 SYGVNS. Trimming took 2 bases from V and 5 from J; bases not matched to a gene: 3. In DNA, the CDR3 is TGTGCCAGCAGTGAAGGCGGGAGCAACGAGCAGTACTTC. Its translation is CASSEGGSNEQYF.

V gene TRBV5-8 combines with J gene TRBJ2-4; D possibly corresponds to TRBD1 (6 bases). Per germline, CDR1 SGHTS and CDR2 YDEGEE. Trimming pared 0 bases from V and 3 bases from J, leaving 19 bases between. The length of the CDR3 is 18 residues. The CDR3 reads CASSLDREPEPVKNIQYF. CDR3 DNA sequence: TGTGCCAGCAGCTTGGACAGGGAACCGGAGCCGGTCAAAAACATTCAGTACTTC.

The CDR3 reads CASSVGGLGSYEQYF. The CDR3 DNA follows: TGTGCCAGCAGCGTAGGGGGTTTGGGGTCCTACGAGCAGTACTTC. This sequence joins TRBV9 and TRBJ2-7, with D unclear. Germline lookup yields CDR1 SGDLS and CDR2 YYNGEE. V was clipped by 0 bases and J by 1 base, with 11 bases between them. The CDR3 runs to 15 residues. The full variable domain, its missing parts supplied by reference TRBV9 and TRBJ2-7, is DSGVTQTPKHLITATGQRVTLRCSPRSGDLSVYWYQQSLDQGLQFLIQYYNGEERAKGNILERFSAQQFPDLHSELNLSSLELGDSALYFCASSVGGLGSYEQYFGPGTRLTVT.

The V gene is TRBV4-2, the J gene TRBJ2-7, with 8 nucleotides matching TRBD2. The germline V gene encodes CDR1 LGHNA and CDR2 YNFKEQ. This CDR3 comprises 15 residues. The J segment lost 0 bases and the V segment lost 3 bases, leaving 4 bases of the junction unmatched. The CDR3 DNA follows: TGTGCCAGCAGCCAGACTAGCGACAGCTCCTACGAGCAGTACTTC. Translation: CASSQTSDSSYEQYF.

There are a few counts of this clone. The CDR3 spells CASSSTSTLTAFF. For the CDR3, the DNA is TGTGCCAGCTCATCAACCTCGACTCTGACGGCTTTCTTT. The chain uses TRBV18 and TRBJ1-1; D gene ambiguous. The germline V and J ends were trimmed by 5 bases and 11 bases, with 18 bases remaining between them. Germline loops: CDR1 KGHSH, CDR2 LQKENI. This CDR3 is 13 amino acids long.

Here the CDR3 reads CASSSEAFF. The CDR3 DNA is TGTGCCAGCAGTTCTGAAGCTTTCTTT. V is TRBV6-5 and J is TRBJ1-1; D gene uncertain. The germline V and J ends were trimmed by 4 bases and 6 bases, with 0 bases remaining between them. The V gene's germline CDR1 is MNHEY and CDR2 SVGAGI. This CDR3 has 9 residues.

J is TRBJ2-3 and V is TRBV7-3, with unresolved D. Trimming took 2 bases from V and 5 from J, leaving 11 bases between them. Germline V CDR1 and CDR2: SGHTA, FQGTGA. The CDR3 is 14 amino acids. CDR3 in DNA: TGTGCCAGCAGCTTATCACAGCAGAAAGATACGCAGTATTTT. It is translated as CASSLSQQKDTQYF.

A remark on this clone: Additional DNA sequences in this sample encode the identical CDR3. The rearrangement links TRBV27 to TRBJ2-1, with D unresolved. Germline V CDR1 and CDR2: MNHEY, SMNVEV (reference sequence). The CDR3 is 14 residues long. V shed 3 bases and J shed 4 bases, with 10 bases lying between them. CDR3 in DNA: TGTGCCAGCAGTTTCATCGGAGCTTACAATGAGCAGTTCTTC. Encoded protein: CASSFIGAYNEQFF.

The genes are TRBV15 and TRBJ2-2; 10 bases are shared with TRBD2. The germline CDR1 and CDR2 sequences are LNHNV and YYDKDF (reference sequence). This CDR3 is built from 17 residues. Unmatched junction bases numbered 6, after V lost 5 bases and J lost 0 bases. The chain's CDR3 is CATSPRTSGTNTGELFF. The CDR3 nucleotides read TGTGCCACCAGCCCACGGACTAGCGGAACGAACACCGGGGAGCTGTTTTTT.

The chain carries TRBV7-8 and TRBJ2-1; no definite D call. CDR1 is SGHVS, CDR2 FQNEAQ, per germline. The CDR3 spans 12 residues. V was shortened by 6 bases and J by 4 bases, with 7 bases between the two germline ends. The CDR3 DNA sequence: TGTGCCAGCAGTGGCGGTTACAATGAGCAGTTCTTC. It translates to CASSGGYNEQFF.